Presented here are 24 T cell receptor beta chains from one specimen sequenced in a study of T cells in narcolepsy. Data came from immunoSEQ multiplex PCR; TCRdb stores just in-frame clones and leaves some out. The profile shows some 16,000 clones, 55% to 80% of them singletons. The sample taken for sequencing was CD45RA- memory CD8+ T cells from PBMCs. The receptors shown here come from a human donor with narcolepsy.

The rearrangement uses TRBV2 and TRBJ1-5; a weak D match, TRBD1 (5 bases). This CDR3 is 15 amino acids long. Trimming took off 7 bases at V and 4 bases at J, with 17 bases between the two ends. The germline CDR1 and CDR2 sequences are SNHLY and FYNNEI. CDR3 sequence: CASMSGEGLNQPQHF. The CDR3 DNA reads as TGTGCCAGCATGTCGGGGGAAGGTCTTAATCAGCCCCAGCATTTT.

The gene calls are TRBV29-1 and TRBJ1-2; maybe TRBD1 (5 bases). Per the germline V gene, CDR1 is SQVTM and CDR2 is ANQGSEA. V lost 0 bases and J 3 bases, leaving 20 bases between the germline ends. The CDR3 runs to 17 residues. The CDR3 loop is CSVEEGVQGAGDYGYTF. CDR3 DNA sequence: TGCAGCGTTGAAGAGGGGGTTCAAGGGGCAGGCGACTATGGCTACACCTTC.

As to this clone: The same CDR3 arises from other DNA sequences in this sample as well. This chain uses TRBV5-6 with TRBJ2-3, with 7 positions matching TRBD2. The CDR3 is 14 amino acids. CDR1 is SGHDT and CDR2 is YYEEEE in the germline V gene. Losses at the gene ends were 2 bases for V and 8 bases for J; bases not matched to a gene: 8. The CDR3 nucleotides are TGTGCCAGCAGCTTTGACGGTTCGGGAGGTACGCAGTATTTT. It specifies CASSFDGSGGTQYF.

The chain carries TRBV7-3 and TRBJ2-7; TRBD2 matches at 8 bases. The germline V gene has CDR1 SGHTA and CDR2 FQGTGA. Trimming removed 2 bases from V and 6 bases from J; junction bases left unmatched: 15. CDR3 length: 17 residues. In DNA form, the CDR3 reads TGTGCCAGCAGCTTATTTCCTGCGGGACTAGTTTTCGGCGAGCAGTACTTC. It translates to CASSLFPAGLVFGEQYF.

The rearrangement joins TRBV13 to TRBJ1-1; no firm D call. The germline gives CDR1 PRHDT, CDR2 FYEKMQ (reference sequence). Deletions cut 3 bases from V and 4 bases from J, with 12 bases between. This CDR3 is built from 14 residues. In nucleotides, the CDR3 is TGTGCCAGCAGCTTCGGAGGGTCCGGCACTGAAGCTTTCTTT. This sequence encodes CASSFGGSGTEAFF. The full variable domain, its missing parts supplied by reference TRBV13 and TRBJ1-1, is AAGVIQSPRHLIKEKRETATLKCYPIPRHDTVYWYQQGPGQDPQFLISFYEKMQSDKGSIPDRFSAQQFSDYHSELNMSSLELGDSALYFCASSFGGSGTEAFFGQGTRLTVV.

The table lists this clone with a few counts. The DNA for the CDR3 is TGTGCCAGCAGTGAAGCCCCACCCGGGTTTGGCTACACCTTC. It codes for CASSEAPPGFGYTF. This chain connects TRBV2 to TRBJ1-2; D is undetermined. The CDR3 runs to 14 residues. V shed 0 bases and J shed 7 bases, with 12 bases lying between them. CDR1 and CDR2 from the germline V gene are SNHLY and FYNNEI.

Here the CDR3 DNA reads TGTGCCAGCAGCAAAGCCGCCGGGGACAATACCTACGAGCAGTACTTC. Translating it yields CASSKAAGDNTYEQYF. The chain has TRBV21-1 and TRBJ2-7; TRBD1 is taken as the D call from the table, unchecked against the DNA. TRBV21-1 is tagged as a pseudogene. This CDR3 contains 16 residues.

The chain recombines TRBV5-6 with TRBJ2-2, with TRBD2 matching 8 bases. Per the germline V gene, CDR1 is SGHDT and CDR2 is YYEEEE. This CDR3 is 17 amino acids long. V gave up 4 bases and J gave up 4 bases; unmatched junction bases: 12. The CDR3 protein is CASSEGDTGGTTGELFF. CDR3 bases: TGTGCCAGCAGCGAAGGGGATACGGGGGGGACCACCGGGGAGCTGTTTTTT.

V gene TRBV7-9 combines with J gene TRBJ2-3, with 9 bases that match TRBD1. V trimming: 11 bases; J trimming: 1 base; junction bases outside the gene matches: 7. The CDR3 consists of 14 residues. Germline CDR1 is SEHNR and CDR2 is FQNEAQ (reference sequence). The CDR3 DNA follows: TGTGCCTCCCCGGGACAGGGTGGCACAGATACGCAGTATTTT. This sequence encodes CASPGQGGTDTQYF.

Turning to this clone: The junction differs from germline at one of its ends, possibly a read error. The gene calls are TRBV5-4 and TRBJ2-1, with D unclear. The CDR3 covers 11 residues. The germline V gene has CDR1 SGHNT and CDR2 YYREEE (reference sequence). Here the CDR3 reads CARSLGNEQFF. CDR3 DNA sequence: TGTGCCCGCAGCTTGGGTAATGAGCAGTTCTTC.

The chain joins TRBV6-5 to TRBJ2-1; a possible D gene is TRBD1 (5 bases). There are 14 residues in the CDR3. Germline assignment: CDR1 MNHEY and CDR2 SVGAGI. Deletions cut 2 bases from V and 7 bases from J, with 12 bases between. CDR3 nucleotides: TGTGCCAGCAGTTACGGGGCTTCAATGAATGAGCAGTTCTTC. Protein product: CASSYGASMNEQFF.

There are a few counts of this clone. The CDR3 is CASSNSYEQYF. The CDR3 DNA is TGTGCCAGTAGTAACAGCTACGAGCAGTACTTC. The chain recombines TRBV19 with TRBJ2-7; D is ambiguous. Trimming cost V 4 bases and J 3 bases, with 4 bases left between them. Germline V lookup: CDR1 LNHDA, CDR2 SQIVND (reference sequence). CDR3 length equals 11 residues.

This chain joins TRBV2 and TRBJ2-1, with 7 bases that match TRBD1. Germline-derived CDR1 and CDR2 are SNHLY and FYNNEI. The CDR3 runs to 15 residues. J gave up 7 bases and V 7 bases, and 13 bases lay outside the gene matches. This CDR3 is CASTQGFYPENEQFF. Written as DNA, the CDR3 is TGTGCCAGCACACAGGGGTTTTACCCTGAGAATGAGCAGTTCTTC.

This clone was picked up a small number of times. The J gene is TRBJ1-1, the V gene TRBV13, with no clear D. CDR1 and CDR2 from the germline V gene are PRHDT and FYEKMQ (reference sequence). Trimming took off 1 base at V and 1 base at J, with 4 bases between the two ends. The CDR3 has 13 residues. CDR3 coding DNA: TGTGCCAGCAGCTTAGCAGAGAACACTGAAGCTTTCTTT. Its translation: CASSLAENTEAFF.

J is TRBJ2-7 and V is TRBV6-5, with D perhaps TRBD1 (5 bases). Germline V gene sequence: CDR1 MNHEY, CDR2 SVGAGI. This CDR3 region has 12 residues. V was trimmed by 4 bases and J by 7 bases, leaving 11 bases between them. The CDR3 loop is CASSSDRLEQYF. The CDR3 DNA reads as TGTGCCAGCAGTTCTGACAGATTGGAGCAGTACTTC.

The chain uses TRBV7-3 and TRBJ2-3; D perhaps matches TRBD1 (5 bases). The CDR3 is 17 residues long. Germline V gene lookup returns CDR1 SGHTA and CDR2 FQGTGA. Trimming cost V 5 bases and J 3 bases, with 21 bases left between them. CDR3 sequence: CASSGPVRGLRTDTQYF. CDR3 nucleotides: TGTGCCAGCAGCGGACCGGTTAGGGGCCTCAGAACAGATACGCAGTATTTT.

J is TRBJ2-7 and V is TRBV6-5; a weak D match, TRBD2 (7 bases). V lost 10 bases to trimming and J lost 2 bases, with 18 bases between them. CDR1 is MNHEY and CDR2 is SVGAGI in the germline V gene. This CDR3 region has 14 residues. The CDR3 DNA follows: TGTGCCACTTCTGCAGGGCGGGGGCCCTACGAGCAGTACTTC. Protein sequence: CATSAGRGPYEQYF.

The rearrangement joins TRBV7-9 to TRBJ2-2; perhaps TRBD2 as D (5 bases). The CDR3 loop spans 14 amino acids. Trimming shortened V by 6 bases and J by 3 bases, and 11 bases separated the two germline ends. In germline, CDR1 is SEHNR, CDR2 FQNEAQ (reference sequence). CDR3 in amino acids: CASRPGGHTGELFF. The CDR3 nucleotides read TGTGCCAGCAGGCCCGGCGGGCACACCGGGGAGCTGTTTTTT.

The V call is TRBV19, the J call TRBJ1-1; D remains ambiguous. Germline V CDR1 and CDR2: LNHDA, SQIVND (reference sequence). The CDR3 length is 13 residues. Trimming left V 5 bases short and J 4 bases short, with 11 bases between. This CDR3 reads CASSWMQTTEAFF. The CDR3 DNA reads TGTGCCAGTAGTTGGATGCAAACCACTGAAGCTTTCTTT.

V gene TRBV13 combines with J gene TRBJ2-7; 7 bases line up with TRBD1. CDR3 length: 16 residues. Germline values: CDR1 PRHDT, CDR2 FYEKMQ (reference sequence). V shed 4 bases and J 0 bases; nucleotides not matched to a gene: 9. The CDR3 sequence is CASSSRQGILSYEQYF. CDR3 sequence (DNA): TGTGCCAGCAGCTCGAGACAGGGAATACTCTCCTACGAGCAGTACTTC.

In its sample, this clone was seen a few times. The rearrangement uses TRBV9 and TRBJ2-7, with 9 bases identical to TRBD1. V dropped 4 bases and J dropped 2; count of bases not matched to a gene: 7. CDR1 and CDR2 (germline): SGDLS, YYNGEE. This CDR3 region has 15 residues. CDR3 coding DNA: TGTGCCAGCAGCCCGGAAGGGGACAGGGCCTACGAGCAGTACTTC. Translation gives CASSPEGDRAYEQYF.

The chain recombines TRBV19 with TRBJ1-6; 7 positions agree with TRBD1. J was trimmed by 2 bases and V by 11 bases; bases with no gene match: 6. This CDR3 comprises 14 residues. Germline V lookup: CDR1 LNHDA, CDR2 SQIVND (reference sequence). In DNA, the CDR3 is TGTGCCTCACAACAGGGGCCCTATAATTCACCCCTCCACTTT. It specifies CASQQGPYNSPLHF.

There are a few counts of this clone. The chain recombines TRBV6-6 with TRBJ2-1; 8 nucleotides align to TRBD2. This CDR3 is built from 15 residues. Germline CDR1 and CDR2: MNHNY and SVGAGI (reference sequence). J lost 3 bases, V lost 6 bases, and 7 bases had no gene match. The CDR3 protein is CASSPRTSNYNEQFF. Here the CDR3 DNA reads TGTGCCAGCAGCCCTCGGACTAGCAACTACAATGAGCAGTTCTTC.

DNA for the CDR3: TGCGCCAGCAGCCAAGTCTTTAGCGGGCGCACAGATACGCAGTATTTT. It is translated as CASSQVFSGRTDTQYF. The chain combines TRBV4-1 with TRBJ2-3; 7 nucleotides align to TRBD2. CDR3 length equals 16 residues. Germline-derived CDR1 and CDR2 are MGHRA and YSYEKL. The V gene end was trimmed by 1 base and the J gene end by 1 base; junction bases not matched to a gene: 5.